Here is one T cell receptor beta chain with its context. Germline lookup yields CDR1 MNHNS and CDR2 SASEGT. The CDR3 has 12 residues. V was cut by 6 bases and J by 7 bases, with 12 bases left in between. The data are from a study of technical replicates of blood from a few donors. Assay: immunoSEQ multiplex PCR; the TCRdb copy retains only in-frame clones and omits some. The sample carries around 50,000 clones, 92% recorded once. The sequence was obtained from a human donor in good health. Some clones in this sample may be carry-over from other donors' samples. The sample was PBMCs. The chain has TRBV6-1 and TRBJ1-2; D is perhaps TRBD1 (5 bases). CDR3 in DNA: TGTGCCAGCAGACTCAGGGAGGGTGGCTACACCTTC. Translating it yields CASRLREGGYTF.